Below are 11 T cell receptor beta chains sequenced from a single sample in a study of OX40 agonist ivuxolimab in advanced cancers. Using immunoSEQ multiplex PCR, the repertoire was profiled, and TCRdb retains in-frame clones only, with some absent. The sample has some 63,000 clones, 75% to 90% seen once; the top ten hold over 11%. The source was CD4+ or CD8+ T cells sorted from blood, collected in a trial of the OX40 agonist ivuxolimab. These receptor sequences come from an adult with an advanced solid tumor such as melanoma, head and neck, liver or kidney cancer.

This clone came up once. The V call is TRBV5-1, the J call TRBJ2-7; TRBD1 aligns across 8 bases. The germline V gene has CDR1 SGHRS and CDR2 YFSETQ. The CDR3 consists of 15 residues. The J segment lost 7 bases and the V segment lost 1 base, leaving 10 bases of the junction unmatched. CDR3 residues: CASSLLGQGAREQYF. CDR3 nucleotide sequence: TGCGCCAGCAGCTTGTTGGGTCAGGGGGCACGAGAGCAGTACTTC.

The chain recombines TRBV5-5 with TRBJ2-1, with D possibly being TRBD1 (6 bases). Germline V gives CDR1 SGHKS, CDR2 YYEKEE (reference sequence). V was trimmed by 4 bases and J by 4 bases, leaving 15 bases between them. This CDR3 is built from 15 residues. The CDR3 region is CASSGLGQGYNEQFF. CDR3 DNA: TGTGCCAGCAGCGGCTTAGGGCAGGGGTACAATGAGCAGTTCTTC.

The chain carries TRBV27 and TRBJ2-7; 7 nucleotides match TRBD2. With 3 bases clipped from V and 0 bases from J, the junction kept 2 bases outside the gene matches. The CDR3 sequence is 14 residues long. Germline lookup yields CDR1 MNHEY and CDR2 SMNVEV (reference sequence). The CDR3 DNA sequence: TGTGCCAGCAGTTTGGGAGGGAACTCCTACGAGCAGTACTTC. Its protein product is CASSLGGNSYEQYF.

CDR3 coding DNA: TGCAGCGTTGACGGGGGGCTCAGATATGGCTACACCTTC. It is translated as CSVDGGLRYGYTF. The chain is built from TRBV29-1 and TRBJ1-2; possible D gene TRBD1, 6 bases. Between the trimmed V and J ends, which lost 3 bases and 5 bases, there was a span of 13 bases. Germline V CDR1 and CDR2: SQVTM, ANQGSEA. CDR3 length equals 13 residues. Full variable domain (outside the CDR3, taken from reference TRBV29-1 and TRBJ1-2): SAVISQKPSRDICQRGTSLTIQCQVDSQVTMMFWYRQQPGQSLTLIATANQGSEATYESGFVIDKFPISRPNLTFSTLTVSNMSPEDSSIYLCSVDGGLRYGYTFGSGTRLTVV.

This clone was found once. In DNA form, the CDR3 reads TGTGCCAGCAGTTTAAGACAGGGAGAGACCCAGTACTTC. This sequence encodes CASSLRQGETQYF. The chain employs TRBV28 and TRBJ2-5, with 7 bases matching TRBD1. The trim removed 2 bases at V and 4 bases at J, leaving 1 base unmatched. This CDR3 has 13 residues. Germline assignment: CDR1 MDHEN and CDR2 SYDVKM.

The V call is TRBV29-1, the J call TRBJ1-2, with a possible D match to TRBD1 (5 bases). CDR1 SQVTM and CDR2 ANQGSEA come from the germline V gene. V lost 4 bases, J lost 3 bases, and 12 bases lay in between. This CDR3 comprises 13 residues. Here the CDR3 reads CSVVGPEDYGYTF. For the CDR3, the DNA is TGCAGCGTTGTGGGGCCAGAGGACTATGGCTACACCTTC.

The chain is built from TRBV30 and TRBJ1-1; D is unresolved. The CDR3 has 13 amino acids. Trimming cost V 0 bases and J 2 bases, with 7 bases left between them. Germline-derived CDR1 and CDR2 are GTSNPN and SVGIG (reference sequence). The CDR3 sequence: CAWSVARNTEAFF. CDR3 nucleotide sequence: TGTGCCTGGAGTGTTGCCAGAAACACTGAAGCTTTCTTT.

For the CDR3, the DNA is TGTGCCACCGAGAGGTGGGAGAACACCGGGGAGCTGTTTTTT. As protein: CATERWENTGELFF. This sequence joins TRBV6-6 and TRBJ2-2; D unclear. Trimming removed 10 bases at V and 1 base at J, with 13 bases between. CDR1 is MNHNY, CDR2 SVGAGI, per germline (reference sequence). This CDR3 has 14 amino acids.

This clone is a singleton in its sample. The germline gene is not matched at one end of the junction; a read error may be the cause. The chain combines TRBV27 with TRBJ1-3; maybe TRBD1 (5 bases). This CDR3 is built from 14 residues. CDR1 and CDR2 from the germline V gene are MNHEY and SMNVEV (reference sequence). The CDR3 loop is CASSLSGTGNTIHF. CDR3 nucleotide sequence: TGTGCCAGCAGTTTATCCGGGACTGGAAACACCATACATTTT.

The chain couples TRBV27 to TRBJ2-2; 7 bases match TRBD2. The CDR3 sequence is 17 residues long. Trimming cost V 5 bases and J 7 bases; bases outside gene matches: 16. The germline gives CDR1 MNHEY, CDR2 SMNVEV (reference sequence). CDR3 sequence (DNA): TGTGCCAGCAGTATAACTCCGGGACTAACGGGATTCGGGGAGCTGTTTTTT. Translating it yields CASSITPGLTGFGELFF.

This rearrangement joins TRBV7-9 to TRBJ1-6; D might be TRBD1 (5 bases). Between the trimmed V and J ends, which lost 1 base and 4 bases, there was a span of 8 bases. Germline V gene lookup returns CDR1 SEHNR and CDR2 FQNEAQ (reference sequence). The CDR3 has 15 residues. This chain's CDR3 is CASSLGQGYNSPLHF. DNA for the CDR3: TGTGCCAGCAGCTTAGGTCAGGGATATAATTCACCCCTCCACTTT.